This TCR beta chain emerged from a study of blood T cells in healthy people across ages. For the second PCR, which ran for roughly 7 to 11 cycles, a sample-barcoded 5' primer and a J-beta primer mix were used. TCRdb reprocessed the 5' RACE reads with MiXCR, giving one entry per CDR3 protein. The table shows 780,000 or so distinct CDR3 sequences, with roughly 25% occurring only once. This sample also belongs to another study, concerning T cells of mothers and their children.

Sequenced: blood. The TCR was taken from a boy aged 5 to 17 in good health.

The DNA of the CDR3 is TGCGCCAGCAGCGCGAGAACTAGCGGGAGTTCCTACAATGAGCAGTTCTTC. Protein product: CASSARTSGSSYNEQFF. The chain employs TRBV5-1 and TRBJ2-1, with 11 positions matching TRBD2. Trimming took 4 bases from V and 1 from J; bases not matched to a gene: 7. The CDR3 has 17 amino acids. CDR1 and CDR2 from the germline V gene are SGHRS and YFSETQ.